The 20 T cell receptor beta chains in this list originate from one sample, sequenced in a study of cytomegalovirus exposure and HLA in healthy donors (dated by TCRdb to between 2016 and 2019). Library creation used the immunoSEQ multiplex PCR assay. The immuneACCESS repertoire file appears here via TCRdb, limited to in-frame rearrangements. These files lack a portion of the clones; in checked studies, under half of the deficit traces to unresolved V genes, and the cause of the others is not known. The sample table holds about 130,000 clones, of which about 96% were seen once. The ten top clones hold 1.5% to 2% of the sample. Sequencing was done on a sample of PBMCs. The receptors shown here come from a man younger than 30 in good health and CMV-seronegative.

V and J are TRBV27 and TRBJ2-2; D gene unclear. Between the trimmed V and J ends, which lost 7 bases and 1 base, there was a span of 13 bases. Germline V gene lookup returns CDR1 MNHEY and CDR2 SMNVEV (reference sequence). The CDR3 extends over 15 amino acids. The CDR3 spells CASKPQVENTGELFF. CDR3 in DNA: TGTGCCAGCAAACCCCAGGTTGAGAACACCGGGGAGCTGTTTTTT.

V is TRBV11-2 and J is TRBJ1-1, with 7 bases identical to TRBD1. The germline V gene has CDR1 SGHAT and CDR2 FQNNGV. The CDR3 is made up of 16 amino acids. Trimming removed 0 bases from V and 0 bases from J; junction bases left unmatched: 4. The chain's CDR3 is CASSLDQGGLNTEAFF. CDR3 bases: TGTGCCAGCAGCTTAGACCAGGGGGGATTGAACACTGAAGCTTTCTTT.

The chain has TRBV28 and TRBJ1-5; a weak D match, TRBD1 (6 bases). The CDR3 runs to 20 residues. The V gene's germline CDR1 is MDHEN and CDR2 SYDVKM. With 1 base removed from V and 6 bases from J, the gap between germline ends came to 28 bases. The CDR3 DNA sequence: TGTGCCAGCAGTTTATCCCGGGGAGGGGGGCGAGCCACGCTGAGTCAGCCCCAGCATTTT. It is translated as CASSLSRGGGRATLSQPQHF. Full variable domain (remainder filled in from reference TRBV28 and TRBJ1-5): DVKVTQSSRYLVKRTGEKVFLECVQDMDHENMFWYRQDPGLGLRLIYFSYDVKMKEKGDIPEGYSVSREKKERFSLILESASTNQTSMYLCASSLSRGGGRATLSQPQHFGDGTRLSIL.

This chain links TRBV11-2 with TRBJ2-1, with 10 positions matching TRBD2. The CDR3 runs to 15 residues. Germline loops: CDR1 SGHAT, CDR2 FQNNGV. V dropped 5 bases and J dropped 10; count of bases not matched to a gene: 11. This CDR3 reads CASSKTSGYVGEQFF. DNA of the CDR3: TGTGCCAGCAGCAAGACTAGCGGGTACGTCGGAGAGCAGTTCTTC.

The rearrangement joins TRBV28 to TRBJ1-2, with a possible D match to TRBD1 (6 bases). This CDR3 region has 14 residues. Trimming pared 6 bases from V and 3 bases from J, leaving 14 bases between. Looked up from germline, CDR1 is MDHEN and CDR2 is SYDVKM. This CDR3 is CASRGQGPYYGYTF. The CDR3 DNA follows: TGTGCCAGCAGGGGGCAGGGGCCTTACTATGGCTACACCTTC.

V and J are TRBV28 and TRBJ2-3, with a possible D match to TRBD2 (5 bases). The CDR3 length is 16 residues. The V end was cut by 8 bases, the J end by 3 bases, with 21 bases between. Germline lookup yields CDR1 MDHEN and CDR2 SYDVKM. The CDR3 here is CASGLLGIGVTDTQYF. DNA of the CDR3: TGTGCCAGCGGCCTCCTCGGGATCGGAGTAACAGATACGCAGTATTTT.

The count of this clone is one. V usage is TRBV28 and J usage is TRBJ1-3; 9 positions match TRBD1. V lost 8 bases and J lost 2; bases outside the gene matches: 4. CDR1 is MDHEN, CDR2 SYDVKM, per germline. CDR3 length equals 14 residues. The CDR3 region has the DNA TGTGCCAGCTGGGACAGGGTTGCTGGAAACACCATATATTTT. This codes for CASWDRVAGNTIYF.

The chain uses TRBV6-6 and TRBJ1-1; a weak D match, TRBD1 (5 bases). Trimming cost V 7 bases and J 5 bases, with 11 bases left between them. Per the germline V gene, CDR1 is MNHNY and CDR2 is SVGAGI (reference sequence). The CDR3 consists of 12 residues. CDR3 in amino acids: CASTRGRTEAFF. For the CDR3, the DNA is TGTGCCAGCACGCGGGGGAGGACTGAAGCTTTCTTT.

This chain connects TRBV13 to TRBJ1-1; D gene ambiguous. CDR1 and CDR2 (germline): PRHDT, FYEKMQ (reference sequence). Deletions cut 11 bases from V and 3 bases from J, with 16 bases between. The CDR3 has 13 residues. Here the CDR3 DNA reads TGTGCCTCGTCAGGAATAACCGACACTGAAGCTTTCTTT. This gives the protein CASSGITDTEAFF. Based on the CDR3 plus reference TRBV13 and TRBJ1-1, the full variable domain is AAGVIQSPRHLIKEKRETATLKCYPIPRHDTVYWYQQGPGQDPQFLISFYEKMQSDKGSIPDRFSAQQFSDYHSELNMSSLELGDSALYFCASSGITDTEAFFGQGTRLTVV.

The chain is built from TRBV27 and TRBJ1-1; D is unclear. This CDR3 comprises 12 residues. V dropped 5 bases and J dropped 9 bases, with 13 bases sitting between them. CDR1 is MNHEY and CDR2 is SMNVEV in the germline V gene (reference sequence). This CDR3 reads CASSGSAGQAFF. CDR3 DNA: TGTGCCAGCAGTGGAAGTGCTGGGCAAGCTTTCTTT.

This sequence joins TRBV9 and TRBJ1-2; possibly TRBD1 for D (6 bases). The CDR3 loop spans 14 amino acids. Germline CDR1 and CDR2: SGDLS and YYNGEE. Trimming shortened V by 7 bases and J by 8 bases, and 21 bases separated the two germline ends. The CDR3 reads CASGRTGGALGYTF. DNA for the CDR3: TGTGCCAGCGGGAGAACGGGGGGCGCGTTGGGCTACACCTTC.

The DNA of the CDR3 is TGTGCCAGCAGCTGGGGGAACTATATGACAGGGAATGGCTACACCTTC. Translated, it gives CASSWGNYMTGNGYTF. The chain combines TRBV5-5 with TRBJ1-2, with 7 positions matching TRBD1. V gave up 3 bases and J gave up 6 bases; unmatched junction bases: 14. Germline loops: CDR1 SGHKS, CDR2 YYEKEE (reference sequence). The CDR3 is made up of 16 amino acids.

This rearrangement joins TRBV30 to TRBJ2-7; unclear D gene. V lost 2 bases to trimming and J lost 0 bases, with 8 bases between them. There are 13 residues in the CDR3. Germline V CDR1 and CDR2: GTSNPN, SVGIG (reference sequence). CDR3 protein: CAWSKRSSYEQYF. The CDR3 DNA reads as TGTGCCTGGAGTAAACGGAGCTCCTACGAGCAGTACTTC.

The gene calls are TRBV6-5 and TRBJ2-1; 11 bases agree with TRBD2. The CDR3 sequence is 14 residues long. CDR1 is MNHEY and CDR2 is SVGAGI in the germline V gene. With V trimmed by 6 bases and J by 8 bases, 6 bases remained unmatched. The CDR3 DNA is TGTGCCAGCAGCTCTATGGGACTAGCGGATGAGCAGTTCTTC. Its protein product is CASSSMGLADEQFF.

This clone appeared a few times. V gene TRBV7-9 combines with J gene TRBJ1-1; weak D call: TRBD1 (5 bases). V was clipped by 5 bases and J by 1 base, with 11 bases between them. CDR1 and CDR2 from the germline V gene are SEHNR and FQNEAQ (reference sequence). The CDR3 covers 14 residues. The CDR3 reads CASSLLTGNTEAFF. Here the CDR3 DNA reads TGTGCCAGCAGCCTCTTAACAGGGAACACTGAAGCTTTCTTT.

The V and J genes are TRBV6-5 and TRBJ2-7, with 8 bases lining up with TRBD1. In germline, CDR1 is MNHEY, CDR2 SVGAGI. This CDR3 contains 14 residues. V shed 6 bases and J 3 bases; nucleotides not matched to a gene: 7. CDR3 sequence reads: CASRRTGNSYEQYF. The CDR3 DNA reads as TGTGCCAGCAGGCGGACAGGGAACAGCTACGAGCAGTACTTC.

The gene calls are TRBV5-6 and TRBJ2-1; possible D gene TRBD2, 6 bases. Germline V lookup: CDR1 SGHDT, CDR2 YYEEEE. V lost 0 bases, J lost 8 bases, and 12 bases lay in between. This CDR3 has 14 residues. CDR3 region: CASSLVLAMYEQFF. The CDR3 DNA sequence: TGTGCCAGCAGCTTGGTCCTAGCGATGTATGAGCAGTTCTTC.

The chain couples TRBV4-1 to TRBJ2-2; 9 nucleotides agree with TRBD2. The CDR3 length is 16 residues. Germline CDR1 reads MGHRA; CDR2 reads YSYEKL. V lost 3 bases, J lost 7 bases, and 9 bases stayed unmatched. The CDR3 region has the DNA TGCGCCAGCAGCCACCCGGGGGGACTAGCAAGCGGGGAGCTGTTTTTT. Its protein product is CASSHPGGLASGELFF.

The chain uses TRBV7-3 and TRBJ2-2, with 10 bases that match TRBD2. V dropped 2 bases and J dropped 7; count of bases not matched to a gene: 4. This CDR3 is built from 15 residues. Germline V lookup: CDR1 SGHTA, CDR2 FQGTGA. In DNA, the CDR3 is TGTGCCAGCAGCTTATCTAGCGGGAGAGACGGGGAGCTGTTTTTT. This sequence encodes CASSLSSGRDGELFF.

J is TRBJ2-7 and V is TRBV25-1, with 9 bases lining up with TRBD1. Germline assignment: CDR1 MGHDK and CDR2 SYGVNS. J gave up 6 bases and V 4 bases, and 4 bases lay outside the gene matches. This CDR3 has 13 residues. This CDR3 reads CASSATGGVEQYF. In DNA, the CDR3 is TGTGCCAGCAGTGCAACAGGGGGCGTCGAGCAGTACTTC.